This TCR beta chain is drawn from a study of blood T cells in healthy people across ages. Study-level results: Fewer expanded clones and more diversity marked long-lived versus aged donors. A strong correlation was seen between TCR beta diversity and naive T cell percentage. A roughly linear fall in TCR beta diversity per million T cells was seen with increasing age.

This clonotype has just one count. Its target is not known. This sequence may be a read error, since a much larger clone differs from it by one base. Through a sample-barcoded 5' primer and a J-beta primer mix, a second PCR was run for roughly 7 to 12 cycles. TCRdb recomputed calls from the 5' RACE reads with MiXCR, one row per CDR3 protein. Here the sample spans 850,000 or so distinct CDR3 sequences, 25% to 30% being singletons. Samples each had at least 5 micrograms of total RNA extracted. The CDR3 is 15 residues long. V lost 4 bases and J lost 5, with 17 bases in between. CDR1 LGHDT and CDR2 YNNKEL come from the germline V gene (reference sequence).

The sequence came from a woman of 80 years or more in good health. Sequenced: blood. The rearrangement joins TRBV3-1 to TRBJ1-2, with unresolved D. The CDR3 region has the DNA TGTGCCAGCAGCCGAGGCCTTAGGGCGGCTTATGGCTACACCTTC. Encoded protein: CASSRGLRAAYGYTF.